Below, 5 T cell receptor beta chains from the same sample are listed, as sequenced in a study of cytomegalovirus exposure and HLA in healthy donors. Amplification used 60 Vbeta primers and 13 Jbeta primers. Sequencing used immunoSEQ multiplex PCR; TCRdb keeps in-frame clones, though not all of them. The sample records around 150,000 clones, approximately 76% being singletons. The specimen sequenced was PBMCs. Every receptor here comes from a man in his 60s in good health and CMV-seronegative.

This chain links TRBV30 with TRBJ2-1, with D possibly being TRBD2 (6 bases). Trimming shortened V by 4 bases and J by 0 bases, and 10 bases separated the two germline ends. CDR1 and CDR2 from the germline V gene are GTSNPN and SVGIG (reference sequence). The length of the CDR3 is 14 residues. The CDR3 DNA sequence: TGTGCCTGGAATCTCGGGGGCTCCTACAATGAGCAGTTCTTC. Protein sequence: CAWNLGGSYNEQFF.

The chain has TRBV6-4 and TRBJ1-6; 7 positions match TRBD1. Trimming took 6 bases from V and 10 from J; bases not matched to a gene: 6. The CDR3 is made up of 13 amino acids. Germline CDR1 and CDR2: MRHNA and SNTAGT. The CDR3 nucleotides are TGTGCCAGCAGCTCCGACAGGGACTCACCCCTCCACTTT. Translation gives CASSSDRDSPLHF.

This chain uses TRBV7-2 with TRBJ1-5; 10 nucleotides agree with TRBD1. From germline, CDR1 is SGHTA and CDR2 FQGNSA. The CDR3 runs to 15 residues. V lost 4 bases to trimming and J lost 4 bases; unmatched junction nucleotides: 4. This CDR3 reads CASSSTGGLNQPQHF. The CDR3 coding sequence is TGTGCCAGCAGCTCGACAGGGGGCTTGAATCAGCCCCAGCATTTT.

The rearrangement uses TRBV7-8 and TRBJ2-4, with 7 bases that match TRBD2. V trimming: 5 bases; J trimming: 3 bases; junction bases outside the gene matches: 16. Germline loops: CDR1 SGHVS, CDR2 FQNEAQ. This CDR3 is built from 18 residues. Written as DNA, the CDR3 is TGTGCCAGCAGCCCCCCTTTGCGACTAGCAGGGATCAAAAACATTCAGTACTTC. Its protein product is CASSPPLRLAGIKNIQYF.

The rearrangement joins TRBV6-5 to TRBJ2-3; 7 positions match TRBD2. The CDR3 runs to 14 residues. The V segment lost 4 bases and the J segment 4 bases; nucleotides outside the gene matches: 5. Germline V CDR1 and CDR2: MNHEY, SVGAGI. CDR3: CASSSRLAPDTQYF. Written as DNA, the CDR3 is TGTGCCAGCAGTTCTCGACTAGCACCAGATACGCAGTATTTT.